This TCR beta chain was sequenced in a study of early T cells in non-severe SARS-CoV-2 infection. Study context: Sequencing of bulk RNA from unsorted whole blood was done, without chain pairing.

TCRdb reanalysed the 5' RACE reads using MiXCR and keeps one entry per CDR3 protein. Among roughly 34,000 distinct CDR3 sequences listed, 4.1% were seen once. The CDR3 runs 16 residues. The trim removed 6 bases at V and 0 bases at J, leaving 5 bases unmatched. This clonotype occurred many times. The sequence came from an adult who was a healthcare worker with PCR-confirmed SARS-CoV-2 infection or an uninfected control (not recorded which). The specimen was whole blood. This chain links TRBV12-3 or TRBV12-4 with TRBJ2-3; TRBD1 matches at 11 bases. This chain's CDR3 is CASSRGTGGSTDTQYF. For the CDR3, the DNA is TGTGCCAGCAGCCGGGGGACAGGGGGGAGCACAGATACGCAGTATTTT.